Listed below are T cell receptor beta chains from one sample, sequenced in a study of a mutant IDH1 vaccine in newly diagnosed glioma. These receptors' targets are unknown. The protocol was immunoSEQ multiplex PCR, while the TCRdb copy is restricted to in-frame clones and leaves out a portion. The table lists 50,000 to 65,000 clones, 90% to 95% of them singletons. The sample here was PBMCs, taken from a glioma patient whose treatment included an IDH1 peptide vaccine. The receptors were sampled from a man between 45 and 60 years old with glioma. Each CDR3 is given with its conserved first and last residue. The D gene is left open where the match is weak. Clone size is not always given. Where it is, it says once, few, many or a class for expanded clones.

TRBD2	.	TRBV7-8	16	TRBJ2-3	CASSPLAGGGTDTQYF	TGTGCCAGCAGCCCCCTGGCGGGAGGCGGAACAGATACGCAGTATTTT
.	.	TRBV4-1	13	TRBJ2-7	CASSQKFFHEQYF	TGCGCCAGCAGCCAAAAATTCTTCCACGAGCAGTACTTC
TRBD1	.	TRBV5-5	14	TRBJ1-2	CASSPQGGMNGYTF	TGTGCCAGCAGCCCCCAGGGGGGAATGAATGGCTACACCTTC
.	.	TRBV2	16	TRBJ2-3	CASSELLGTSTDTQYF	TGTGCCAGCAGTGAACTACTTGGGACTAGCACAGATACGCAGTATTTT
.	.	TRBV6-1	14	TRBJ2-7	CASGVGGSSYEQYF	TGTGCCAGCGGAGTTGGGGGGAGCTCCTACGAGCAGTACTTC
TRBD1	.	TRBV7-9	16	TRBJ2-3	CASSLTGTGVGDTQYF	TGTGCCAGCAGCCTCACCGGGACAGGGGTAGGGGATACGCAGTATTTT
.	few	TRBV2	13	TRBJ2-7	CASSGGLLGEQYF	TGTGCCAGCAGTGGGGGGCTGCTGGGAGAGCAGTACTTC
.	few	TRBV2	12	TRBJ1-1	CRMTGMNTEAFF	TGCCGGATGACAGGCATGAACACTGAAGCTTTCTTT
.	.	TRBV6-6	16	TRBJ1-6	CASSSDSPENNSPLHF	TGTGCCAGCAGTTCGGACAGTCCGGAGAATAATTCACCCCTCCACTTT
TRBD2	.	TRBV30	14	TRBJ2-5	CAWSVAGGWETQYF	TGTGCCTGGAGTGTAGCCGGGGGGTGGGAGACCCAGTACTTC
.	once	TRBV7-2	14	TRBJ1-5	CASSLGGSGQPQHF	TGTGCCAGCAGCTTAGGAGGGAGCGGTCAGCCCCAGCATTTT
.	.	TRBV6-5	14	TRBJ1-2	CASSYGRGDYGYTF	TGTGCCAGCAGTTACGGCCGGGGAGACTATGGCTACACCTTC
.	.	TRBV19	16	TRBJ2-7	CASSIVVTFSSYEQYF	TGTGCCAGTAGTATAGTTGTGACATTCAGCTCCTACGAGCAGTACTTC
TRBD1	.	TRBV29-1	11	TRBJ1-2	CSVTGGRGYTF	TGCAGCGTTACAGGGGGCAGAGGCTACACCTTC
.	.	TRBV7-9	15	TRBJ1-5	CASSLAGDGNQPQHF	TGTGCCAGCAGCTTAGCGGGGGACGGCAATCAGCCCCAGCATTTT
TRBD1	.	TRBV2	13	TRBJ1-2	CASSEVQGDGYTF	TGTGCCAGCAGTGAAGTACAGGGGGATGGCTACACCTTC
TRBD1	.	TRBV5-1	14	TRBJ2-1	CATGKGTGSTEQFF	TGCGCCACCGGAAAGGGGACAGGGTCGACTGAGCAGTTCTTC
.	.	TRBV19	19	TRBJ1-1	CASSLGPHRRGRVSTEAFF	TGTGCCAGTAGTCTGGGCCCTCATAGACGGGGGCGCGTTAGCACTGAAGCTTTCTTT
.	.	TRBV1	16	TRBJ2-7	CTSSQAVGLMTYEQYF	TGCACCAGCAGCCAAGCTGTGGGACTCATGACCTACGAGCAGTACTTC
.	.	TRBV6-6	16	TRBJ2-7	CASSSPEGMSSYEQYF	TGTGCCAGCAGTTCCCCGGAAGGTATGAGCTCCTACGAGCAGTACTTC
TRBD2	.	TRBV6-1	15	TRBJ2-1	CASSEPGLENLEQFF	TGTGCCAGCAGTGAACCGGGACTAGAGAACTTGGAGCAGTTCTTC
.	.	TRBV7-2	14	TRBJ1-3	CASSFRASYDTIYF	TGTGCCAGCAGCTTCCGGGCCTCGTACGACACCATATATTTT
TRBD1	.	TRBV7-8	17	TRBJ2-3	CASSSMPGQGAFDTQYF	TGTGCCAGCAGCTCAATGCCGGGACAGGGGGCATTTGATACGCAGTATTTT
.	.	TRBV28	17	TRBJ1-5	CASSDHLGGASNQPQHF	TGTGCCAGCAGCGACCACCTTGGAGGGGCTAGCAATCAGCCCCAGCATTTT
TRBD1	.	TRBV2	15	TRBJ1-2	CASSMGQGAGYGYTF	TGTGCCAGCAGCATGGGACAGGGGGCTGGTTATGGCTACACCTTC
TRBD1	.	TRBV5-1	12	TRBJ2-7	CASSPGQNLPYF	TGCGCCAGCAGCCCGGGACAGAATTTACCGTACTTC